A selection of T cell receptor beta chains follows, all from one sample in a study of neurological immune-mediated disorders. MiXCR was run by TCRdb on the 5' RACE reads, yielding one entry per CDR3 protein. The table shows approximately 20,000 distinct CDR3 sequences, with around 16% occurring only once. Sequencing was carried out using CD8+ T cells from blood. The receptors were gathered from a woman under 30 with multiple sclerosis. The CDR3 runs from the conserved cysteine through the conserved F or W. D genes are given only for firm matches. The size entry gives once, few, many, or a class for an expanded clone.

CDR3	DNA	size	V	J	D
CASSQGLGPSYEQYF	TGTGCCAGCAGCCAAGGCTTGGGACCCTCCTACGAGCAGTACTTC	many	TRBV4-2	TRBJ2-7	-
CAWMRGELFF	TGTGCCTGGATGCGCGGGGAGCTGTTTTTT	few	TRBV30	TRBJ2-2	-
CASSSTASSYNEQFF	TGTGCCAGCAGCTCGACAGCAAGCTCCTACAATGAGCAGTTCTTC	many	TRBV7-2	TRBJ2-1	-
CASSVYTSTGELFF	TGTGCCAGCAGCGTTTACACCAGCACCGGGGAGCTGTTTTTT	medium-sized	TRBV9	TRBJ2-2	-
CASSWGQAEQNIQYF	TGTGCCAGCAGCTGGGGACAGGCTGAGCAAAACATTCAGTACTTC	many	TRBV5-6	TRBJ2-4	TRBD1
CAWRVAYGYTF	TGTGCCTGGAGGGTAGCCTATGGCTACACCTTC	few	TRBV30	TRBJ1-2	-
CASSFSGDSPYEQYF	TGTGCCAGCAGTTTTAGCGGGGACAGTCCCTACGAGCAGTACTTC	many	TRBV12-3/TRBV12-4	TRBJ2-7	-
CASSLGTGGDQPQHF	TGTGCCAGCAGTTTAGGGACAGGGGGCGATCAGCCCCAGCATTTT	many	TRBV12-3/TRBV12-4	TRBJ1-5	TRBD1
CASSVTGTEETQYF	TGTGCCAGCAGCGTTACCGGGACAGAAGAGACCCAGTACTTC	medium-sized	TRBV7-9	TRBJ2-5	TRBD1
CASSSRQTSYEQYF	TGTGCCAGCAGCTCACGACAGACCTCCTACGAGCAGTACTTC	many	TRBV7-9	TRBJ2-7	-
CASTEDRAGNQPQHF	TGTGCCAGCACCGAGGACAGGGCTGGCAATCAGCCCCAGCATTTT	many	TRBV27	TRBJ1-5	TRBD1
CASSLMRTGGPSPLNTEAFF	TGCGCCAGCAGCTTGATGCGGACAGGGGGCCCTTCTCCACTGAACACTGAAGCTTTCTTT	many	TRBV5-1	TRBJ1-1	TRBD1
CSAAPGTTNTDTQYF	TGCAGTGCTGCTCCCGGGACCACTAACACAGATACGCAGTATTTT	many	TRBV20-1	TRBJ2-3	-
CASSDGTSTDTQYF	TGTGCCAGCAGTGACGGGACTAGCACAGATACGCAGTATTTT	many	TRBV6-4	TRBJ2-3	-
CATSREGGAGAGELFF	TGTGCCACCAGCAGAGAAGGAGGGGCAGGCGCCGGGGAGCTGTTTTTT	many	TRBV15	TRBJ2-2	-
CASSLTETGELFF	TGTGCCAGCAGCCTAACAGAGACCGGGGAGCTGTTTTTT	many	TRBV7-9	TRBJ2-2	-